Sequencing of this T cell receptor (beta chain) was carried out in a study of blood T cell repertoires in COVID-19. Symptom resolution, clearance, or two negative PCRs marked the recovered donors of Cohort 3. CDR1 and CDR2 from the germline V gene are WNHNN and SYGVQD (reference sequence). CDR3 length: 14 amino acids. The V segment lost 2 bases and the J segment 8 bases; nucleotides outside the gene matches: 6. Per the original data handling: Nucleated cell counts were estimated from reference gene primer amplification. Assay used: immunoSEQ multiplex PCR; TCRdb lists only in-frame clones, some missing. V, J and clone size were drawn from that table, and D and trimming were deduced from the DNA. The sample lists some 260,000 clones; 80% to 90% were seen once.

This sequence originates from a man aged 40-49 years who had recovered from COVID-19. The chain uses TRBV10-1 and TRBJ2-3; the match to TRBD2 covers 8 bases. The material sequenced was PBMCs or T cells enriched from blood (not recorded which). This CDR3 reads CASSEGTSGGTQYF. The CDR3 coding sequence is TGCGCCAGCAGTGAGGGGACTAGTGGGGGTACGCAGTATTTT.